A selection of T cell receptor beta chains follows, all from one sample in a study of T cell responses to AZD1222 COVID-19 vaccine. Only in-frame clones appear in the TCRdb table, and some are missing; sequencing was by immunoSEQ multiplex PCR. This sample has about 130,000 clones, with roughly 89% found just once. This specimen consisted of peripheral blood, obtained on day 0 of AZD1222 vaccination. The receptors come from an adult in good health. Both conserved end residues are part of each CDR3. D genes are given only for firm matches. The size of a clone is reported for some rows only, either as once, few or many, or as a class for expanded clones.

v_call	clone_size	d_call	j_call	cdr3_aa	cdr3_nt
TRBV28	once	TRBD1	TRBJ1-2	CAVTGVGYGYTF	TGTGCCGTTACAGGGGTGGGCTATGGCTACACCTTC
TRBV24-1	NA	NA	TRBJ2-3	CATSDLGVGNTQYF	TGTGCCACCAGTGATTTGGGGGTTGGAAATACGCAGTATTTT
TRBV6-2/TRBV6-3	many	NA	TRBJ1-5	CASSRNLQDNSNQPQHF	TGTGCCAGCAGTCGGAACCTACAGGATAATAGCAATCAGCCCCAGCATTTT
TRBV6-2/TRBV6-3	NA	NA	TRBJ2-5	CASSTAPGGLLSSNVETQYF	TGTGCCAGCAGCACCGCCCCTGGGGGACTCCTTTCTTCTAACGTGGAGACCCAGTACTTC
TRBV28	NA	NA	TRBJ1-1	CAGQVGTEAFF	TGTGCCGGCCAGGTTGGGACTGAAGCTTTCTTT
TRBV5-4	once	NA	TRBJ1-2	CASSAPEVGYTF	TGTGCCAGCAGCGCCCCGGAAGTCGGCTACACCTTC
TRBV28	NA	NA	TRBJ1-2	CASSFSNLRQGGYGYTF	TGTGCCAGCAGTTTCTCGAATCTAAGGCAGGGTGGCTATGGCTACACCTTC
TRBV28	NA	NA	TRBJ1-2	CASSSTGLLGYGYTF	TGTGCCAGCAGTTCCACAGGGTTGTTGGGGTATGGCTACACCTTC
TRBV10-3	NA	NA	TRBJ1-4	CAIQPAGEEKLFF	TGTGCCATTCAGCCCGCCGGGGAGGAAAAACTGTTTTTT
TRBV6-2/TRBV6-3	NA	NA	TRBJ2-7	CASSSDARSYF	TGTGCCAGCAGTTCGGACGCGAGATCGTACTTC
TRBV7-8	NA	NA	TRBJ1-3	CASSLVNVGNTIYF	TGTGCCAGCAGCTTAGTAAACGTTGGAAACACCATATATTTT
TRBV28	NA	NA	TRBJ2-5	CASSLAILETQYF	TGTGCCAGCAGTTTGGCTATTTTGGAGACCCAGTACTTC
TRBV28	NA	TRBD1	TRBJ1-1	CASLWTGLNTEAFF	TGTGCCAGCCTTTGGACAGGGCTTAACACTGAAGCTTTCTTT
TRBV9	NA	NA	TRBJ2-2	CASSVDVSLDTGELFF	TGTGCCAGCAGCGTAGATGTTAGCCTTGACACCGGGGAGCTGTTTTTT
TRBV19	once	NA	TRBJ2-7	CASSTRTPYEQYF	TGTGCCAGTAGTACCAGGACCCCCTACGAGCAGTACTTC
TRBV19	NA	NA	TRBJ1-1	CASRMSKNTEAFF	TGTGCCAGTAGGATGTCAAAGAACACTGAAGCTTTCTTT
TRBV5-4	NA	NA	TRBJ1-1	CASSRLPDLGFF	TGTGCCAGCAGCCGACTCCCCGACTTGGGTTTCTTT
TRBV2	NA	NA	TRBJ2-3	CASKDTDTQYF	TGTGCCAGCAAGGACACAGATACGCAGTATTTT
TRBV18	NA	NA	TRBJ2-7	CASSPSSLGEQYF	TGTGCCAGCTCACCGTCCTCTCTCGGCGAGCAGTACTTC
TRBV6-2/TRBV6-3	once	TRBD2	TRBJ2-7	CASSYSGTSGRREQYF	TGTGCCAGCAGTTACTCTGGGACTAGCGGGAGGAGGGAGCAGTACTTC
TRBV5-6	NA	NA	TRBJ1-2	CASSPVGGDYGYTF	TGTGCCAGCAGCCCCGTCGGAGGCGACTATGGCTACACCTTC
TRBV19	NA	TRBD2	TRBJ2-1	CASMREGKDEQFF	TGTGCCAGTATGAGGGAGGGCAAGGATGAGCAGTTCTTC
TRBV15	NA	NA	TRBJ1-1	CATSPGLTEAFF	TGTGCCACCAGCCCGGGGCTTACTGAAGCTTTCTTT
TRBV6-4	NA	NA	TRBJ2-5	CASSPSRAQETQYF	TGTGCCAGCAGCCCCTCACGGGCCCAAGAGACCCAGTACTTC
TRBV7-6	few	NA	TRBJ1-2	CASSETSSGVGGYTF	TGTGCCAGCAGCGAGACGTCCTCAGGGGTAGGCGGCTACACCTTC
TRBV7-2	few	NA	TRBJ2-5	CASSPLGYGETQYF	TGTGCCAGCAGCCCCCTCGGTTACGGTGAGACCCAGTACTTC
TRBV28	NA	TRBD2	TRBJ2-1	CASSPLGTSVYNEQFF	TGTGCCAGCAGTCCCCTAGGGACTAGCGTCTACAATGAGCAGTTCTTC
TRBV3-1/TRBV3-2	NA	NA	TRBJ2-7	CASSHRHNSYEQYF	TGTGCCAGCAGCCACCGACATAACTCTTACGAGCAGTACTTC
TRBV5-1	NA	NA	TRBJ1-1	CASGFDWGFTEAFF	TGCGCCAGCGGATTCGATTGGGGCTTCACTGAAGCTTTCTTT
TRBV21-1	NA	NA	TRBJ1-5	CASSKSGTGVRQPQHF	TGTGCCAGCAGCAAATCTGGGACAGGGGTTCGGCAGCCCCAGCATTTT
TRBV19	NA	NA	TRBJ1-1	CASTPAGTEAFF	TGTGCCAGTACCCCGGCGGGCACTGAAGCTTTCTTT
TRBV7-9	NA	NA	TRBJ2-7	CASGRGSSYEQYF	TGTGCCAGCGGGCGTGGCAGCTCCTACGAGCAGTACTTC
TRBV18	NA	NA	TRBJ1-1	CASSLPEARLEAFF	TGTGCCAGCTCTCTCCCGGAGGCAAGGCTAGAAGCTTTCTTT
TRBV7-2	NA	NA	TRBJ1-4	CASSPVHTSTNEKLFF	TGTGCCAGCAGCCCCGTTCATACTTCAACTAATGAAAAACTGTTTTTT
TRBV15	NA	NA	TRBJ1-1	CATSRDLRVLNTEAFF	TGTGCCACCAGCAGAGATCTCAGAGTACTGAACACTGAAGCTTTCTTT
TRBV4-1	NA	TRBD2	TRBJ2-1	CASSVGLAGGGYEQFF	TGCGCCAGCAGCGTGGGACTAGCGGGAGGAGGGTATGAGCAGTTCTTC
TRBV5-1	NA	TRBD1	TRBJ1-1	CASSRDRGRPTEAFF	TGCGCCAGCAGCCGGGACAGGGGAAGACCCACTGAAGCTTTCTTT